The following is a T cell receptor beta chain sequence with its context. The table lists this clone with a count of one. The antigen it recognizes is unknown. Germline is not matched at one junction end, which may reflect a read error. The Qiagen DNeasy kit was used to extract genomic DNA both from unsorted PBMCs and from the negatively selected CD4+ and CD8+ fractions. Using primers that anneal to V and J segments, immunoSEQ multiplex PCR amplified the TCR beta CDR3 regions. A synthetic immune receptor repertoire was used to minimize amplification bias, and any remaining bias was removed computationally after sequencing. From the authors' description of their analysis: Custom Python scripts were used to quantify repertoire diversity as the Shannon entropy index. Unsorted, CD4+ and CD8+ repertoires were analyzed separately, except for combined analyses in which CD4+ and CD8+ sequences were merged in silico. A clone was considered expanded if an increase in frequency of at least 2-fold after treatment relative to C1D1 was found, and a pseudocount of 0.5 was applied to clones undetected at baseline. Clones with 0 or 1 copy at C1D1 were defined as singleton clones, while clones with 2 or more copies were defined as non-singleton clones. Clones expanded in unsorted samples were annotated as CD4+, CD8+ or unknown by matching protein sequences in sorted samples from the same patient. Wilcoxon tests on paired samples were used to test diversity changes from C1D1 to C4D1. The table comes from immuneACCESS by way of TCRdb, which keeps in-frame sequences with V and J called. Part of the clones is missing from these tables; in studies checked, under half for an unresolved V gene and the rest for unknown reasons. The V and J calls and clone size were taken over from that table, and D and trimming were inferred from the DNA. Recorded for this sample are tens of thousands of clones; approximately 90% of them occurred a single time. The ten largest clones take up over 12% of the sample.

The data belong to a study of PD-1 blockade in classical Hodgkin lymphoma (dated by TCRdb to about 2020). About the full investigation: Nivolumab dosing was 3 mg/kg intravenously every 2 weeks, continuing until either disease progression or unacceptable toxicity. To define a peripheral blood immune signature of response to PD-1 blockade in classical Hodgkin lymphoma, the study combined TCR beta sequencing with CyTOF.

The full study reports these points: The study covered only a single clinical trial cohort, and the causes of the repertoire differences, possibly disease activity or prior therapy, were still not defined. Baseline diversity similar to that of newly diagnosed patients was observed in trial patients achieving complete response, whereas significantly lower diversity was observed in partial responders and progressors. CD4+ but not CD8+ TCR diversity rose significantly by C4D1 (p=0.0027 vs p=0.16), most apparent in complete responders (p=0.02). Baseline TCR diversity was reported as lower in newly diagnosed patients than in healthy donors, and lower still in relapsed/refractory patients. Lower diversity was observed in patients in whom nivolumab was started less than 1 year after ASCT, and these patients were excluded from later analyses so that confounding by immune reconstitution would be avoided.

There are 13 amino acids in the CDR3, from cysteine to phenylalanine inclusive. Here the CDR3 DNA is all that survives: 39 bases in frame from base 1. From a lookup of the germline V gene, CDR1 and CDR2 are SGHTA and FQGNSA. The time point label, read with the paper, signifies: cycle 1 day 1 (C1D1), immediately before nivolumab initiation. Every trial patient had relapsed following autologous stem cell transplantation, and prior brentuximab vedotin exposure was what differed among cohorts A, B and C. A total of under 70 patients with relapsed/refractory classical Hodgkin lymphoma made up the trial cohort, and each patient's best overall response was complete response, partial response or progressive disease. Trial patients were treated with single-agent nivolumab in the multi-cohort phase II CheckMate 205 trial. An independent review committee assessed best overall response using the 2007 International Working Group response criteria. Trial PBMCs were collected immediately before nivolumab initiation (C1D1) and during therapy at cycle 2 day 1 and cycle 4 day 1. Peripheral blood was collected in 8 mL Vacutainer Cell Preparation Tubes, from which PBMCs were isolated by centrifugation and then cryopreserved.

Here the sequenced sample was peripheral blood mononuclear cells (PBMCs), taken at baseline. The clonotype was recovered from a human donor with classical Hodgkin lymphoma. Rearrangement joined TRBV7-2 to TRBJ2-1; the central 12 bases match TRBD2. The CDR3 sequence is CASSPTSGGFLVF. The nucleotide sequence is TGTGCCAGCAGCCCAACTAGCGGGGGGTTCTTGGTCTTC.